The rows below give T cell receptor beta chains drawn from one sample of a study of cytomegalovirus exposure and HLA in healthy donors. Libraries were prepared by immunoSEQ multiplex PCR; TCRdb keeps only in-frame clonotypes and omits some of them. This table holds roughly 100,000 clones, around three quarters found once. Sequences were obtained from PBMCs. The receptors come from a young woman in good health and CMV-seropositive. The CDR3 runs from the conserved cysteine through the conserved F or W. D genes are given only for firm matches. The size field is filled for only some rows; it gives once, few, many or a size class.

J,size,V,D,CDR3,DNA
TRBJ2-7,-,TRBV11-3,TRBD2,CASSLRLQRGSYYEQYF,TGTGCCAGCAGCTTAAGGCTCCAGCGGGGGAGCTACTACGAGCAGTACTTC
TRBJ2-3,few,TRBV2,TRBD2,CASRRLAGGPDTQYF,TGTGCCAGCAGGAGATTAGCGGGGGGGCCAGATACGCAGTATTTT
TRBJ1-2,-,TRBV5-4,-,CASTTGGDYGYTF,TGTGCCAGCACTACGGGGGGTGACTATGGCTACACCTTC
TRBJ1-1,few,TRBV29-1,-,CSVEGQGNSWAEAFF,TGCAGCGTTGAAGGGCAGGGTAATTCGTGGGCTGAAGCTTTCTTT
TRBJ2-1,-,TRBV4-3,TRBD2,CASSQFVAGGYYNEQFF,TGCGCCAGCAGCCAATTCGTAGCGGGAGGCTACTACAATGAGCAGTTCTTC
TRBJ2-1,-,TRBV5-1,-,CASSGQKGSNEQFF,TGCGCCAGCAGCGGACAGAAAGGAAGCAATGAGCAGTTCTTC
TRBJ1-1,-,TRBV5-6,-,CASSLATAYTEAFF,TGTGCCAGCAGCTTGGCGACAGCATACACTGAAGCTTTCTTT
TRBJ1-4,-,TRBV5-1,TRBD1,CASTLGDRGRGEKLFF,TGCGCCAGCACTCTCGGGGACAGGGGGCGCGGTGAAAAACTGTTTTTT
TRBJ1-5,-,TRBV4-1,-,CASSQVWAGSAQHF,TGCGCCAGCAGCCAAGTCTGGGCGGGTTCGGCCCAGCATTTT
TRBJ2-7,-,TRBV29-1,TRBD1,CSVEGRDRGTYEQYF,TGCAGCGTTGAAGGCCGGGACAGGGGTACCTACGAGCAGTACTTC
TRBJ2-7,few,TRBV4-1,TRBD1,CASSQDPGTASSYEQYF,TGCGCCAGCAGCCAAGATCCCGGGACAGCGAGCTCCTACGAGCAGTACTTC
TRBJ1-1,-,TRBV2,-,CASRPRTVLNTEAFF,TGTGCCAGCAGGCCTAGGACAGTGTTGAACACTGAAGCTTTCTTT
TRBJ2-7,-,TRBV7-6,-,CASSFELSPYEQYF,TGTGCCAGCAGCTTCGAGTTAAGTCCCTACGAGCAGTACTTC
TRBJ1-1,-,TRBV10-1,TRBD1,CASSQGAVNTEAFF,TGCGCCAGCAGTCAGGGGGCTGTGAACACTGAAGCTTTCTTT
TRBJ1-1,-,TRBV5-4,-,CASSRNRVNTEAFF,TGTGCCAGCAGCAGAAACAGGGTTAACACTGAAGCTTTCTTT
TRBJ2-7,-,TRBV7-2,-,CASSLAHPTRTYEQYF,TGTGCCAGCAGCTTAGCCCACCCGACAAGAACCTACGAGCAGTACTTC
TRBJ1-1,-,TRBV29-1,-,CSAHIPGRNTEAFF,TGCAGCGCACATATACCGGGTCGGAACACTGAAGCTTTCTTT
TRBJ2-7,-,TRBV9,-,CASSPRTGVYEQYF,TGTGCCAGCAGCCCTCGGACGGGGGTCTACGAGCAGTACTTC
TRBJ1-1,-,TRBV5-6,TRBD1,CASSPLGGQGNTEAFF,TGTGCCAGCAGCCCATTAGGGGGACAGGGGAACACTGAAGCTTTCTTT
TRBJ2-1,large,TRBV12-5,TRBD2,CASGPLAGAYNEQFF,TGTGCTAGTGGTCCCCTAGCGGGGGCCTACAATGAGCAGTTCTTC
TRBJ1-4,few,TRBV6-4,-,CASSVGLHEKLFF,TGTGCCAGCAGTGTGGGACTTCATGAAAAACTGTTTTTT
TRBJ2-5,-,TRBV29-1,TRBD1,CSVPPTGYQETQYF,TGCAGCGTTCCTCCGACAGGGTACCAAGAGACCCAGTACTTC
TRBJ2-3,-,TRBV30,-,CAWSITDTQYF,TGTGCCTGGAGCATCACAGATACGCAGTATTTT
TRBJ1-1,-,TRBV5-4,TRBD1,CASSRDRTNMNTEAFF,TGTGCCAGCAGCCGGGACAGGACTAATATGAACACTGAAGCTTTCTTT
TRBJ2-7,-,TRBV27,TRBD1,CASSPHGQGYEQYF,TGTGCCAGCAGTCCACATGGACAGGGCTACGAGCAGTACTTC
TRBJ1-1,-,TRBV5-5,-,CASSPGPRFGGTEAFF,TGTGCCAGCAGTCCCGGGCCCAGGTTCGGGGGAACTGAAGCTTTCTTT
TRBJ2-7,-,TRBV7-9,TRBD1,CASSAPTGAYEQYF,TGTGCCAGCAGCGCCCCAACAGGGGCCTACGAGCAGTACTTC
TRBJ2-1,-,TRBV7-9,TRBD2,CASRGSGRGNNEQFF,TGTGCCAGCAGGGGTAGCGGGAGGGGAAACAATGAGCAGTTCTTC
TRBJ2-7,-,TRBV27,-,CASGQLGGAGYEQYF,TGTGCCAGCGGCCAATTAGGAGGGGCGGGTTACGAGCAGTACTTC
TRBJ2-2,-,TRBV4-3,-,CASSRGPGRDTGELFF,TGCGCCAGCAGCCGGGGGCCGGGGCGCGACACCGGGGAGCTGTTTTTT
TRBJ2-7,-,TRBV21-1,-,CASTPSPKGYEQYF,TGTGCCAGCACCCCATCCCCCAAGGGGTACGAGCAGTACTTC
TRBJ1-1,-,TRBV7-6,TRBD1,CASSLRGTAIQPTEAFF,TGTGCCAGCAGCCTTCGAGGGACAGCTATTCAACCCACTGAAGCTTTCTTT
TRBJ1-2,few,TRBV2,-,CATPVKGQDLYGYTF,TGTGCCACCCCAGTGAAGGGACAAGACCTCTATGGCTACACCTTC
TRBJ1-2,once,TRBV25-1,TRBD1,CASSTGARGGYTF,TGTGCCAGCAGTACAGGGGCTCGAGGTGGCTACACCTTC
TRBJ2-2,-,TRBV29-1,TRBD2,CSVPGTSNTGELFF,TGCAGCGTTCCCGGGACTAGTAACACCGGGGAGCTGTTTTTT
TRBJ2-1,-,TRBV11-2,TRBD2,CASSLRLAGGNEQFF,TGTGCCAGCAGCTTAAGACTAGCGGGGGGAAATGAGCAGTTCTTC
TRBJ1-1,-,TRBV19,TRBD1,CASSIPDRASTEAFF,TGTGCCAGTAGTATCCCCGACAGGGCTAGCACTGAAGCTTTCTTT
TRBJ2-7,few,TRBV19,TRBD2,CASSPRASGLHEQYF,TGTGCCAGTAGCCCCCGGGCTAGCGGGCTCCACGAGCAGTACTTC
TRBJ1-1,once,TRBV29-1,-,CSAGRTEAFF,TGCAGCGCTGGGAGGACTGAAGCTTTCTTT